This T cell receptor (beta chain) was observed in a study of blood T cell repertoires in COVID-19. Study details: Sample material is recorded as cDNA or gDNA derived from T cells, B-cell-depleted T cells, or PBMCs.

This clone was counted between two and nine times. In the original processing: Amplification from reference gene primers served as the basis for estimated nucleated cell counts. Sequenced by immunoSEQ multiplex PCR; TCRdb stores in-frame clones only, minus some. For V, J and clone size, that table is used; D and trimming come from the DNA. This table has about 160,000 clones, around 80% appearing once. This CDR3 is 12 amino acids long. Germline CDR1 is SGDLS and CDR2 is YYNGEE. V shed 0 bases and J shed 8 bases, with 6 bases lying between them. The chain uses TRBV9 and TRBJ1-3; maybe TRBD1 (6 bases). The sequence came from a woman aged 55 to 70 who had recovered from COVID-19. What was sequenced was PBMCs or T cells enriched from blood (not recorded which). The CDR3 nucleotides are TGTGCCAGCAGCGTAGGGGGGCACACCATATATTTT. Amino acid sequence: CASSVGGHTIYF.